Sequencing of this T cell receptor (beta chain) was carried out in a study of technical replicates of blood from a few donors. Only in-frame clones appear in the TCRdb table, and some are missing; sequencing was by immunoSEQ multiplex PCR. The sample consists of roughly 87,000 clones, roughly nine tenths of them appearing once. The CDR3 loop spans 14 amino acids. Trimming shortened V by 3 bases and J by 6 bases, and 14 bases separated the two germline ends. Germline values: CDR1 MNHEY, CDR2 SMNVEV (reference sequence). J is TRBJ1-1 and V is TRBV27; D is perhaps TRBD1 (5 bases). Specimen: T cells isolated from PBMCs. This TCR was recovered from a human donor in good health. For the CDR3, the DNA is TGTGCCAGCAGTTTCGATTCGGGGGTGGCTGAAGCTTTCTTT. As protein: CASSFDSGVAEAFF.